The entry below gives a single TCR beta chain sequence along with its context. What it binds is not known. The sample belongs to a study of shared clonotypes between healthy human individuals. Overall study results and limits: Enrolling few donors narrowed the genetic and exposure-history diversity that was represented.

The CDR3 sequence is 13 residues long. Trimming removed 5 bases from V and 3 bases from J, with 10 bases in between. CDR1 and CDR2 from the germline V gene are SGHNT and YENEEA. Naive CD8 isolation took CD45RO-negative cells positively selected for CCR7 and excluded terminally differentiated effector memory CD45RA+ cells. Deep-level settings were used for running the assay. In the authors' methods: Because ImmunoSEQ provided only junction sequences with no quality scores, the filtering differed. Measured with immunoSEQ multiplex PCR; TCRdb has only the in-frame clones, and not every one. V and J calls and clone size are as listed in that table; D and trimming were resolved from the DNA. The sample lists about 870,000 clones; 90% to 95% were seen once.

The V call is TRBV11-3, the J call TRBJ2-5; D is uncertain. The source is a man in his thirties or forties in good health. The sample taken for sequencing was naive CD8+ T cells sorted from blood. The CDR3 region is CASSPKWEETQYF. The CDR3 coding sequence is TGTGCCAGCAGCCCAAAATGGGAAGAGACCCAGTACTTC.